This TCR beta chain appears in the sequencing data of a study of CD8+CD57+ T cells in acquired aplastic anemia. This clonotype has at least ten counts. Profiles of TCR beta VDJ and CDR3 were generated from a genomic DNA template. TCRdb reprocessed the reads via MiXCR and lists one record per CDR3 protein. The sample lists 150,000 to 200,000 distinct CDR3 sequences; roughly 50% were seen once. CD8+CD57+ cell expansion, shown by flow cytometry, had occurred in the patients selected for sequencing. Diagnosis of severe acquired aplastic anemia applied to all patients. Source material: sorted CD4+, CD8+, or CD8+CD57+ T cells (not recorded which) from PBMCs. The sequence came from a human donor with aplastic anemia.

The CDR3 sequence is CASSVGVRPYRSNTEAFF. The DNA of the CDR3 is TGTGCCAGCAGCGTAGGGGTCAGGCCCTACCGGTCGAACACTGAAGCTTTCTTT. The rearrangement links TRBV9 to TRBJ1-1, with no clear D. The V end was cut by 0 bases, the J end by 1 base, with 19 bases between. Germline lookup yields CDR1 SGDLS and CDR2 YYNGEE. The CDR3 is made up of 18 amino acids.